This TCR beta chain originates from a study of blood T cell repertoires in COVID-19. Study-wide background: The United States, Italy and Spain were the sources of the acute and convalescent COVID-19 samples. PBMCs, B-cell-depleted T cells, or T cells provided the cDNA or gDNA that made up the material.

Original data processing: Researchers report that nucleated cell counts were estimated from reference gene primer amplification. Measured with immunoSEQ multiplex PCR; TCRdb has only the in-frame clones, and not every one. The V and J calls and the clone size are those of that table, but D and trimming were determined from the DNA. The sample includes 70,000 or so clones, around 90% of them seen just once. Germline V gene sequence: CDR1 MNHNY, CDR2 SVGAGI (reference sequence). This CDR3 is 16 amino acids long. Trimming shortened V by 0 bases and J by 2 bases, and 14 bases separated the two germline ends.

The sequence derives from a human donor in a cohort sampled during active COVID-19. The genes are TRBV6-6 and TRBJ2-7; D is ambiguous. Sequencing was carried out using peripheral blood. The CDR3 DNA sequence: TGTGCCAGCAGTTACTCGTTGGCGGCCCCTCCCTACGAGCAGTACTTC. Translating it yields CASSYSLAAPPYEQYF.